Below, 2 T cell receptor beta chains from the same sample are listed, as sequenced in a study of vaccination and CD4 T cells after COVID-19. No antigen has been identified for these receptors. The assay that was used to sequence DNA from cultured CD4+ T cells was the Oncomine TCR Beta short-read assay. One entry per CDR3 protein results from TCRdb running MiXCR on the PCR reads. The sample has more than 10,000 distinct CDR3 sequences, about 28% seen once; the top ten hold approximately 15%. The treatment here: roughly ten-day PBMC culture with coronavirus spike peptide pools or control peptides (ViraFEST assay). Specimen: CD4+ T cells from blood, cultured in vitro, collected after SARS-CoV-2 vaccination. These receptors all come from a human donor who had recovered from COVID-19.

The V gene is TRBV5-1, the J gene TRBJ1-2; the D is unclear. Germline V gene lookup returns CDR1 SGHRS and CDR2 YFSETQ. The CDR3 spans 16 residues. Trimming took off 0 bases at V and 2 bases at J, with 14 bases between the two ends. The CDR3 sequence: CASSLVSLGINYGYTF. The CDR3 DNA follows: TGCGCCAGCAGCTTGGTTTCTTTGGGTATCAACTATGGCTACACCTTC.

This clonotype was seen only a few times. V usage is TRBV6-1 and J usage is TRBJ1-5; the match to TRBD1 covers 7 bases. The germline gives CDR1 MNHNS, CDR2 SASEGT. The CDR3 totals 15 residues. Germline trimming cut 6 bases from V and 0 bases from J; bases unmatched to any gene: 5. CDR3 bases: TGTGCCAGCAGATCCCGGGACAGTAGCAATCAGCCCCAGCATTTT. Translation gives CASRSRDSSNQPQHF.